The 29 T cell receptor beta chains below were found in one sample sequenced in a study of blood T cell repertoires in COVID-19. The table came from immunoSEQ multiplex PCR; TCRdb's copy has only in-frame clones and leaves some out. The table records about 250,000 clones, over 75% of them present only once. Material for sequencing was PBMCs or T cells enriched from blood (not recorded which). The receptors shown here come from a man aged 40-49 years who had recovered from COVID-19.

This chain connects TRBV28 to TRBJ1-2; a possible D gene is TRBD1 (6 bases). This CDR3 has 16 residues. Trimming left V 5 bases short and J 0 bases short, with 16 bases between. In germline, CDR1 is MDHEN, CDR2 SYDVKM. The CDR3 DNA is TGTGCCAGCAGTACGCCTGGACAGCCTCCTAACTATGGCTACACCTTC. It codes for CASSTPGQPPNYGYTF.

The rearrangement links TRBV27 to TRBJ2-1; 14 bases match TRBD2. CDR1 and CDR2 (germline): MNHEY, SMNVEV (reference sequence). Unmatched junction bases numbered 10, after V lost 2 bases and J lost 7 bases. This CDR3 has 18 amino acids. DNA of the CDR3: TGTGCCAGCAGTTTAAGGGGCGGGGGGACTAGCGGGAGAAATGAGCAGTTCTTC. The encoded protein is CASSLRGGGTSGRNEQFF.

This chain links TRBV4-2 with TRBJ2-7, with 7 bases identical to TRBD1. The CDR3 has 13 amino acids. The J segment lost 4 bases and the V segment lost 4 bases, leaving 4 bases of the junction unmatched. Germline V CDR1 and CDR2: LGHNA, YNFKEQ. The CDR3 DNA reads TGTGCCAGCAGCCGACAGGGTGGGTACGAGCAGTACTTC. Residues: CASSRQGGYEQYF.

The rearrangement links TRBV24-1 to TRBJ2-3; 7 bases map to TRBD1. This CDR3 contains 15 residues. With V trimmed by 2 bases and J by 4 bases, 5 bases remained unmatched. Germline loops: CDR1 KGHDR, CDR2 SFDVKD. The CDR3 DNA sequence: TGTGCCACCAGTGATTCCCTTCAGGGGGCAGATACGCAGTATTTT. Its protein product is CATSDSLQGADTQYF.

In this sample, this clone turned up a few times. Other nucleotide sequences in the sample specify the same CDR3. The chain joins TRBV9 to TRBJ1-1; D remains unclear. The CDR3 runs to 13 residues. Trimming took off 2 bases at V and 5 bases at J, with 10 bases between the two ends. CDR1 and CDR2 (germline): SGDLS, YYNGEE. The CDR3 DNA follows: TGTGCCAGCAGCGTCGAGGGAAATACTGAAGCTTTCTTT. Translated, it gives CASSVEGNTEAFF.

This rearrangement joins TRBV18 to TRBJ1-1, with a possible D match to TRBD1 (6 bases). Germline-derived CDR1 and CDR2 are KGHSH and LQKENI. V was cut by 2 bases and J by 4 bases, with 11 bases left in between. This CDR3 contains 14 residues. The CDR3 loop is CASSPGGEGTEAFF. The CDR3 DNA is TGTGCCAGCTCACCAGGGGGCGAGGGCACTGAAGCTTTCTTT.

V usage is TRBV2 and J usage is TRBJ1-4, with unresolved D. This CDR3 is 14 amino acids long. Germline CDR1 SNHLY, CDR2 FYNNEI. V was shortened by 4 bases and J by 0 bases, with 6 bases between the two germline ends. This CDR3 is CASSGSSTNEKLFF. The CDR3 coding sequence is TGTGCCAGCAGTGGGAGTTCAACTAATGAAAAACTGTTTTTT.

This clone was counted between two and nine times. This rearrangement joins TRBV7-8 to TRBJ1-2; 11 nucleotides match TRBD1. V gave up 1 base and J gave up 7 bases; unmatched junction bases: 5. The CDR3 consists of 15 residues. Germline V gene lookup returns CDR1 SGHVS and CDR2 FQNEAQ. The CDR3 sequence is CASSLEGTGGGGYTF. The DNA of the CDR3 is TGTGCCAGCAGCTTAGAGGGGACAGGGGGTGGTGGCTACACCTTC.

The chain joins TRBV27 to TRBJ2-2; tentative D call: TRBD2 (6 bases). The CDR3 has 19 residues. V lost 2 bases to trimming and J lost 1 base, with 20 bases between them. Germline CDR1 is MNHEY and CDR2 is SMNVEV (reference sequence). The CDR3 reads CASSLSRGLLLGNTGELFF. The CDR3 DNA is TGTGCCAGCAGTTTAAGCCGGGGACTTCTATTAGGGAACACCGGGGAGCTGTTTTTT.

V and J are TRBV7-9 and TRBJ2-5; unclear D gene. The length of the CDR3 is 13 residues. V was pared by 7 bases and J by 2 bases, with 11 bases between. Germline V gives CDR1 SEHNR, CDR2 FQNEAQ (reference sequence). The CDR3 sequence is CASTPVPQETQYF. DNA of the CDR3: TGTGCCAGCACTCCAGTCCCTCAAGAGACCCAGTACTTC.

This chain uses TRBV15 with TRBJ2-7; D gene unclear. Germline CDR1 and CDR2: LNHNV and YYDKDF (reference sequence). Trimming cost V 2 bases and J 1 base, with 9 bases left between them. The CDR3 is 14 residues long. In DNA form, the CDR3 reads TGTGCCACCAGCAGAACAACAGCATCCTACGAGCAGTACTTC. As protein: CATSRTTASYEQYF.

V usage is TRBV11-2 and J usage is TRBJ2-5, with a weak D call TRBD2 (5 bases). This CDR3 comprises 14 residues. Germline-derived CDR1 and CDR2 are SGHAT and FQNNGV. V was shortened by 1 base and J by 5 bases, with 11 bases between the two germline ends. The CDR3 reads CASSLGTRVETQYF. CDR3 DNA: TGTGCCAGCAGCTTAGGTACTAGGGTGGAGACCCAGTACTTC.

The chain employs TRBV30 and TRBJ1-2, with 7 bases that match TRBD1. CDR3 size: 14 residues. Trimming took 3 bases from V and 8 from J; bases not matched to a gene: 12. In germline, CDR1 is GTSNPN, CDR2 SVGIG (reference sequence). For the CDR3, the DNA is TGTGCCTGGAGCAGACTAGGGGGCGAAATGGGCTACACCTTC. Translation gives CAWSRLGGEMGYTF.

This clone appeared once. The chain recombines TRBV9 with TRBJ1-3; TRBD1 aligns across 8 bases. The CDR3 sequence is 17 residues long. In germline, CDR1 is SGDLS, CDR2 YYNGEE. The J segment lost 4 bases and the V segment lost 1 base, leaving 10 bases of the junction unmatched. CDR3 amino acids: CASSVLTGDPWGNTIYF. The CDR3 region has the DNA TGTGCCAGCAGCGTATTGACAGGGGACCCGTGGGGAAACACCATATATTTT.

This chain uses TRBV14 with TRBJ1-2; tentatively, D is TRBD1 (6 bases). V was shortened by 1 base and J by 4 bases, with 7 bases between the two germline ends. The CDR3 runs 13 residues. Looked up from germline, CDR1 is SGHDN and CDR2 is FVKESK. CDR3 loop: CASSQGQAYGYTF. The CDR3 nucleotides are TGTGCCAGCAGCCAAGGACAGGCCTATGGCTACACCTTC.

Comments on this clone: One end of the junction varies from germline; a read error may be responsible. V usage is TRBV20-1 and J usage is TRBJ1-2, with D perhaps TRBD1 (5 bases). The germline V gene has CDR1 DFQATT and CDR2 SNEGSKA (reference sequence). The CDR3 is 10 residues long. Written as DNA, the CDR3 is TGCAGTGCTAGGGAGTCAAACAGGAGCTTC. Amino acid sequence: CSARESNRSF.

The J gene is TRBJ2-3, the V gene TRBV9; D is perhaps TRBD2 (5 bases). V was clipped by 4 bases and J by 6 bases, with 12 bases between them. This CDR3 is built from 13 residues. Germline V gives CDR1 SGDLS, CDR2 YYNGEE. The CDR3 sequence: CASSRPSGDTQYF. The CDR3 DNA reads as TGTGCCAGCAGCCGCCCCAGCGGCGATACGCAGTATTTT.

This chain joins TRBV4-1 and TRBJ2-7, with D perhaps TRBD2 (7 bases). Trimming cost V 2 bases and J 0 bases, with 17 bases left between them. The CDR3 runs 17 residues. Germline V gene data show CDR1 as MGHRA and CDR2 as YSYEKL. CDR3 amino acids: CASSQYSGRGPSYEQYF. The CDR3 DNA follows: TGCGCCAGCAGCCAATATTCTGGGCGGGGGCCCTCCTACGAGCAGTACTTC.

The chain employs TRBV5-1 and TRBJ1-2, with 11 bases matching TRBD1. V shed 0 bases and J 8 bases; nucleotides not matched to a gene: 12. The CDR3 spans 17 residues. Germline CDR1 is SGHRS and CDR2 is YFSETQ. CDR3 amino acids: CASSLEGDRGRAAGYTF. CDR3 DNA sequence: TGCGCCAGCAGCTTGGAAGGGGACAGGGGGAGAGCAGCGGGCTACACCTTC.

The CDR3 DNA is TGTGCCAGCAGACGGACTAGCGGGAGAACACAATTCGATGAGCAGTTCTTC. Translation: CASRRTSGRTQFDEQFF. The J gene is TRBJ2-1, the V gene TRBV2; 13 positions agree with TRBD2. Unmatched junction bases numbered 13, after V lost 6 bases and J lost 8 bases. The CDR3 spans 17 residues. CDR1 SNHLY and CDR2 FYNNEI come from the germline V gene.

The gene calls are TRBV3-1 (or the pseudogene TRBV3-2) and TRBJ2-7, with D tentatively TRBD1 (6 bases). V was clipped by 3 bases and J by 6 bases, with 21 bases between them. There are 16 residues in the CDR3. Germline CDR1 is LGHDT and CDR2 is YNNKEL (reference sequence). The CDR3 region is CASSHAGGSRGGEQYF. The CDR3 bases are TGTGCCAGCAGCCATGCCGGCGGCTCCAGAGGGGGCGAGCAGTACTTC.

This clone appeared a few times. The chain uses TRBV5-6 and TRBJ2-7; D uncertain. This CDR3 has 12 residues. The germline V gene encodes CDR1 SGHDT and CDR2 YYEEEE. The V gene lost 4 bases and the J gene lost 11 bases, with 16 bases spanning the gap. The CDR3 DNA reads TGTGCCAGCAGCCTTCCCCCCTCCCAGGAGTACTTC. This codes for CASSLPPSQEYF.

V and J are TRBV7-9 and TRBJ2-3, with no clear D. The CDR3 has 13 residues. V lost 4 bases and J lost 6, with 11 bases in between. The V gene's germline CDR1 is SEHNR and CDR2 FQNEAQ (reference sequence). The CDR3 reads CASSSPERDTQYF. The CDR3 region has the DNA TGTGCCAGCAGCTCCCCGGAGAGGGATACGCAGTATTTT.

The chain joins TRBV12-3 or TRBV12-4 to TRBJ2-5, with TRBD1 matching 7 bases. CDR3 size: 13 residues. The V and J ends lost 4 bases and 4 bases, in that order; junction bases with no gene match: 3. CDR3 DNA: TGTGCCAGCAGTTCTGGGACAGTAGAGACCCAGTACTTC. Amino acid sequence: CASSSGTVETQYF.

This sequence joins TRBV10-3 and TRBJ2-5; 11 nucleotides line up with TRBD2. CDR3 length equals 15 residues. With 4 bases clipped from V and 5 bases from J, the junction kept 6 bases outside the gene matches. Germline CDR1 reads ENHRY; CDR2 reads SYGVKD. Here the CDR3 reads CAISVSGGAGETQYF. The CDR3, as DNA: TGTGCCATCAGTGTTAGCGGGGGGGCCGGGGAGACCCAGTACTTC.

The CDR3 reads CASSLERRSNYGYTF. The CDR3 region has the DNA TGTGCCAGCAGCTTAGAGAGGCGGAGTAACTATGGCTACACCTTC. The chain links TRBV5-5 to TRBJ1-2; D call uncertain. The length of the CDR3 is 15 residues. V dropped 2 bases and J dropped 1 base, with 12 bases sitting between them. CDR1 SGHKS and CDR2 YYEKEE come from the germline V gene (reference sequence).

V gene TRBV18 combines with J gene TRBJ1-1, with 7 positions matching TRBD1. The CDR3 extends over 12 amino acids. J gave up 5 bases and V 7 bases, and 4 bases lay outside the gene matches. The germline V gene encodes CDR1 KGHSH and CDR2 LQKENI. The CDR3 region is CASCTGETEAFF. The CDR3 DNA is TGTGCCAGCTGCACAGGGGAGACTGAAGCTTTCTTT.

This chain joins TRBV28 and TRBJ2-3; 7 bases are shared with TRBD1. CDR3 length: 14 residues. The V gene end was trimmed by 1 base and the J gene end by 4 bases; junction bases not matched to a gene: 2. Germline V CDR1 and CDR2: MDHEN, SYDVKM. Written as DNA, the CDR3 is TGTGCCAGCAGTTTATCAACAGGGGCAGATACGCAGTATTTT. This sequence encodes CASSLSTGADTQYF.

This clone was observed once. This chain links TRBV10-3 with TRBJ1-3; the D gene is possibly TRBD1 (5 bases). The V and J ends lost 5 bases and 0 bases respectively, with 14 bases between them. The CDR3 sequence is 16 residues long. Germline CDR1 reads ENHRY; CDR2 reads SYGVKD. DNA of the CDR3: TGTGCCATCAGTCCAGAACAGGATTACTCTGGAAACACCATATATTTT. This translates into CAISPEQDYSGNTIYF.